This TCR beta chain was captured by sequencing in a study of CD8+CD57+ T cells in acquired aplastic anemia. The wider study: When averaged, DNA from sorted CD4+ and CD8+ cells came to about 2.9 ug.

Notes on the study in general: Comparison of patients with controls identified almost 30 shared CD8+ CDR3 sequences.

Profiles of TCR beta VDJ and CDR3 were generated from a genomic DNA template. TCRdb processed the reads anew with MiXCR; each CDR3 protein has one entry. The data hold 200,000 to 250,000 distinct CDR3 sequences, with 30% to 40% observed a single time. As for this clonotype: Its antigen is unidentified.

There are 16 residues in the CDR3. Germline trimming cut 5 bases from V and 5 bases from J; bases unmatched to any gene: 4. Sequences were obtained from sorted CD4+, CD8+, or CD8+CD57+ T cells (not recorded which) from PBMCs. This receptor was obtained from a human donor in good health, serving as a control. This rearrangement joins TRBV12-3 or TRBV12-4 to TRBJ2-1; 15 bases map to TRBD2. CDR3 sequence: CASSTGLAGGNNEQFF. The CDR3 nucleotides are TGTGCCAGCAGTACAGGACTAGCGGGGGGGAACAATGAGCAGTTCTTC.